This T cell receptor beta chain was identified in a study of blood T cell repertoires in COVID-19. Assay: immunoSEQ multiplex PCR; the TCRdb copy retains only in-frame clones and omits some. The sample contains hundreds of thousands of clones, about 88% of which appear only once. Recruited during active infection, patients (from Seattle) were subsequently followed longitudinally. V trimming: 6 bases; J trimming: 6 bases; junction bases outside the gene matches: 11. Germline V lookup: CDR1 SEHNR, CDR2 FQNEAQ (reference sequence). The CDR3 sequence is 14 residues long. The sample taken for sequencing was peripheral blood. J is TRBJ2-7 and V is TRBV7-9, with TRBD2 matching 7 bases. The source is a woman between 55 and 75 years old with COVID-19, enrolled during active disease. The CDR3 reads CASRDLGGSVEQYF. CDR3 bases: TGTGCCAGCAGGGATCTGGGGGGGTCCGTCGAGCAGTACTTC.